One and the same sample provided the 8 T cell receptor beta chains below, sequenced in a study of T cell responses to AZD1222 COVID-19 vaccine. Sequencing was performed with immunoSEQ multiplex PCR; in TCRdb, only in-frame clones are kept and a portion is missing. This sample yields about 150,000 clones, of which over 75% are seen a single time; roughly 8% belongs to the top ten. Here the sequenced sample was peripheral blood, taken on day 0 of AZD1222 vaccination. The source of these receptors is an adult in good health.

The rearrangement links TRBV5-4 to TRBJ2-1, with a possible D match to TRBD1 (8 bases). V was pared by 4 bases and J by 4 bases, with 24 bases between. Looked up from germline, CDR1 is SGHNT and CDR2 is YYREEE (reference sequence). The CDR3 is 18 residues long. This CDR3 is CASSHRGGGAERYNEQFF. For the CDR3, the DNA is TGTGCCAGCAGCCACAGGGGGGGTGGAGCGGAGCGTTACAATGAGCAGTTCTTC.

The chain combines TRBV28 with TRBJ2-2, with D possibly being TRBD2 (6 bases). The CDR3 sequence is 14 residues long. V gave up 2 bases and J gave up 7 bases, with 11 bases separating them. CDR1 is MDHEN and CDR2 is SYDVKM in the germline V gene. The chain's CDR3 is CASSLGGAGGELFF. CDR3 in DNA: TGTGCCAGCAGTTTAGGCGGGGCCGGCGGGGAGCTGTTTTTT.

This chain links TRBV2 with TRBJ2-2; no clear D gene. The CDR3 spans 12 residues. The V end was cut by 8 bases, the J end by 6 bases, with 10 bases between. CDR1 is SNHLY and CDR2 is FYNNEI in the germline V gene. CDR3 DNA sequence: TGTGCCAGCTCCTCTTGGCCCGGGGAGCTGTTTTTT. This gives the protein CASSSWPGELFF.

This chain joins TRBV13 and TRBJ2-5; D is perhaps TRBD2 (5 bases). The germline V gene has CDR1 PRHDT and CDR2 FYEKMQ (reference sequence). V gave up 4 bases and J gave up 0 bases, with 15 bases separating them. The CDR3 covers 16 residues. The CDR3 protein is CASSSVLDQYQETQYF. CDR3 nucleotide sequence: TGTGCCAGCAGCTCGGTACTAGATCAATACCAAGAGACCCAGTACTTC.

This chain links TRBV18 with TRBJ2-2, with 7 bases that match TRBD2. J was trimmed by 6 bases and V by 6 bases; bases with no gene match: 10. Germline V gene lookup returns CDR1 KGHSH and CDR2 LQKENI. The CDR3 has 15 amino acids. The DNA of the CDR3 is TGTGCCAGCTCGCTGTTTAGGACTAGAGCCGGGGAGCTGTTTTTT. Its protein product is CASSLFRTRAGELFF. The complete variable domain, with remaining parts taken from reference TRBV18 and TRBJ2-2, reads NAGVMQNPRHLVRRRGQEARLRCSPMKGHSHVYWYRQLPEEGLKFMVYLQKENIIDESGMPKERFSAEFPKEGPSILRIQQVVRGDSAAYFCASSLFRTRAGELFFGEGSRLTVL.

V usage is TRBV10-3 and J usage is TRBJ1-1, with D unclear. CDR1 ENHRY and CDR2 SYGVKD come from the germline V gene. The germline V and J ends were trimmed by 4 bases and 0 bases, with 12 bases remaining between them. The CDR3 has 15 residues. CDR3 DNA sequence: TGTGCCATCAGTGGTGCGATCGGGATGAACACTGAAGCTTTCTTT. Protein product: CAISGAIGMNTEAFF.

V and J are TRBV4-2 and TRBJ1-5; D is unresolved. Germline V gene data show CDR1 as LGHNA and CDR2 as YNFKEQ. The V gene lost 0 bases and the J gene lost 7 bases, with 7 bases spanning the gap. The CDR3 contains 13 residues. The CDR3 DNA reads as TGTGCCAGCAGCCAAGATCCTCGGCAGCCCCAGCATTTT. Encoded protein: CASSQDPRQPQHF.

The gene calls are TRBV5-4 and TRBJ2-1; D call uncertain. Trimming left V 0 bases short and J 0 bases short, with 10 bases between. The germline gives CDR1 SGHNT, CDR2 YYREEE (reference sequence). The CDR3 has 16 amino acids. As DNA, the CDR3 is TGTGCCAGCAGCTTGGGAGACGGAAGCTCCTACAATGAGCAGTTCTTC. Protein product: CASSLGDGSSYNEQFF.